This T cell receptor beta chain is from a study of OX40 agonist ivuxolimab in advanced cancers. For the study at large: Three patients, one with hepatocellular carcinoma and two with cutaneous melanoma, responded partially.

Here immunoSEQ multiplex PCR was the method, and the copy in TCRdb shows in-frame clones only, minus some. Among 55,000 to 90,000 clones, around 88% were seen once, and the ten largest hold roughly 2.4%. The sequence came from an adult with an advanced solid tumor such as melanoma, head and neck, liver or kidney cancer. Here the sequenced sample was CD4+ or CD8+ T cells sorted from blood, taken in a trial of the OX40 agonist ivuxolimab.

The CDR3 sequence is CASSSPSLPDRSQYF. The CDR3 DNA reads as TGTGCCAGCAGTTCCCCCTCCCTCCCGGACCGGTCCCAGTACTTC. The rearrangement links TRBV6-5 to TRBJ2-5; D gene ambiguous. V was pared by 4 bases and J by 9 bases, with 21 bases between. CDR3 size: 15 residues. The V gene's germline CDR1 is MNHEY and CDR2 SVGAGI.